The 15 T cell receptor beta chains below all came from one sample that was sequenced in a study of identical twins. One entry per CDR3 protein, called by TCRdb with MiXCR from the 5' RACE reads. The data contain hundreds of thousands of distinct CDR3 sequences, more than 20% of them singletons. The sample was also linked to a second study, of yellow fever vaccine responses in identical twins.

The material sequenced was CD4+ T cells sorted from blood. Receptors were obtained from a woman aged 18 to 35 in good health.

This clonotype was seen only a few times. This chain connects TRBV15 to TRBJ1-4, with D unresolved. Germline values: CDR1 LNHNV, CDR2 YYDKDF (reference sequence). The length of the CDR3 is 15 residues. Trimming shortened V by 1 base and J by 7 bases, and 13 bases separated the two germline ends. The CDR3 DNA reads TGTGCCACCAGCAGAGGCGGGGTGCGTAGTGAAAAACTGTTTTTT. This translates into CATSRGGVRSEKLFF.

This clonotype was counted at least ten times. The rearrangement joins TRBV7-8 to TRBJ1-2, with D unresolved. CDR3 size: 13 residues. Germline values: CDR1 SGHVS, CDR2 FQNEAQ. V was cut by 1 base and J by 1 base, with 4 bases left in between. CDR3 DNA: TGTGCCAGCAGCTTAGGGTTTAACTATGGCTACACCTTC. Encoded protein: CASSLGFNYGYTF.

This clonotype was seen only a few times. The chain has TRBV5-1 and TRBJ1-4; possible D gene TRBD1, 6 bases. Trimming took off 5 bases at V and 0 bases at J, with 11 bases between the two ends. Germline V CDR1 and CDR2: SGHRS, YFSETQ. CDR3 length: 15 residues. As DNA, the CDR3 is TGCGCCAGCAGAACAGGGAGCCCAACTAATGAAAAACTGTTTTTT. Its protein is CASRTGSPTNEKLFF.

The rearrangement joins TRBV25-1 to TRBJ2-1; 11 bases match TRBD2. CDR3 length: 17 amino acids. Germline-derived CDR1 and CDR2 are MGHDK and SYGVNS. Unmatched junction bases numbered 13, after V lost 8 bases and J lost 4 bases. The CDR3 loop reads CASGLAGGPSYYNEQFF. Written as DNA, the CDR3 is TGTGCCAGCGGGCTAGCGGGGGGACCGAGCTATTACAATGAGCAGTTCTTC.

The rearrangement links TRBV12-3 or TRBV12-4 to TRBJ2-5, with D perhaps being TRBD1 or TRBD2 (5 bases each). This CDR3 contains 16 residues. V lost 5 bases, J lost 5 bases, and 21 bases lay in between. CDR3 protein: CASSGARDGLWETQYF. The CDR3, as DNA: TGTGCCAGCAGTGGAGCCCGGGACGGACTGTGGGAGACCCAGTACTTC.

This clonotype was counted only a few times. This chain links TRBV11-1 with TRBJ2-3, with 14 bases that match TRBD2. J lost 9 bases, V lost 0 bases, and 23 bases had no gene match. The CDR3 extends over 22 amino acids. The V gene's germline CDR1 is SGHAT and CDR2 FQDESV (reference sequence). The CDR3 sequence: CASSLARVGGLAGASAHLTQYF. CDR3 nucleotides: TGTGCCAGCAGCTTAGCAAGGGTTGGGGGACTAGCGGGAGCAAGCGCACATTTGACGCAGTATTTT.

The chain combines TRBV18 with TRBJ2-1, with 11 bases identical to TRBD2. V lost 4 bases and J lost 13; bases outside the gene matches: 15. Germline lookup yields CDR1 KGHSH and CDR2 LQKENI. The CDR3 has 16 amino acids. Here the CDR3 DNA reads TGTGCCAGCTCACAAGCTAGCGGGGGGCCGGCGGGGGATCAGTTCTTC. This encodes CASSQASGGPAGDQFF. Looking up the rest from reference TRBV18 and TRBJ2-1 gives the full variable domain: NAGVMQNPRHLVRRRGQEARLRCSPMKGHSHVYWYRQLPEEGLKFMVYLQKENIIDESGMPKERFSAEFPKEGPSILRIQQVVRGDSAAYFCASSQASGGPAGDQFFGPGTRLTVL.

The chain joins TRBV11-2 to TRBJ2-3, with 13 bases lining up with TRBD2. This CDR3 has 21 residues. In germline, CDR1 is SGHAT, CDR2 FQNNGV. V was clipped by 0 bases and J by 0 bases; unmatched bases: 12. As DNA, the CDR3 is TGTGCCAGCAGCTTAGACCCGCCACTAGCGGGAGGGCTATATAGCACAGATACGCAGTATTTT. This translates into CASSLDPPLAGGLYSTDTQYF.

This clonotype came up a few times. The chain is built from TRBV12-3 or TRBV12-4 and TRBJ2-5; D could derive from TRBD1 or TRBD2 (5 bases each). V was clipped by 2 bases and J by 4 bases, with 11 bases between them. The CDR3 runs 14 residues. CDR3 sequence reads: CASSLRDRAETQYF. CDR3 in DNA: TGTGCCAGCAGTTTACGGGACCGAGCAGAGACCCAGTACTTC.

This chain's CDR3 is CASSLLQGALNTEAFF. The CDR3, as DNA: TGCGCCAGCAGCCTACTCCAGGGGGCCCTGAACACTGAAGCTTTCTTT. The chain employs TRBV5-1 and TRBJ1-1; 8 bases are a match to TRBD1. CDR3 length: 16 residues. V shed 4 bases and J 0 bases; nucleotides not matched to a gene: 8. Looked up from germline, CDR1 is SGHRS and CDR2 is YFSETQ.

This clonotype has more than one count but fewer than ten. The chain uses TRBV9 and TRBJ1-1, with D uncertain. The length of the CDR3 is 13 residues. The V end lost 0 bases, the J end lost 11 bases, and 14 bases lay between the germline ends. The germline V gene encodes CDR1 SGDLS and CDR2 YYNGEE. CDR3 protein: CASSVDVGGEAFF. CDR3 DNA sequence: TGTGCCAGCAGCGTAGACGTGGGCGGGGAGGCTTTCTTT.

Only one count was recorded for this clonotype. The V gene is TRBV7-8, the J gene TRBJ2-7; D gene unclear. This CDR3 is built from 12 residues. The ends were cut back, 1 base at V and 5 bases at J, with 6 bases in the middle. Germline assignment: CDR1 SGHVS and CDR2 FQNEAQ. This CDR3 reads CASSLVWDEQYF. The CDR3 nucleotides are TGTGCCAGCAGCTTAGTCTGGGACGAGCAGTACTTC.

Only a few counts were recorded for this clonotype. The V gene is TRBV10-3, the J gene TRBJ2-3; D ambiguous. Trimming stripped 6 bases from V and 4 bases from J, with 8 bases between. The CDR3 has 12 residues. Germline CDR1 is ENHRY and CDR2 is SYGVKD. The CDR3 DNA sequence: TGTGCCATCAGCTTAGACGCAGATACGCAGTATTTT. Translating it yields CAISLDADTQYF.

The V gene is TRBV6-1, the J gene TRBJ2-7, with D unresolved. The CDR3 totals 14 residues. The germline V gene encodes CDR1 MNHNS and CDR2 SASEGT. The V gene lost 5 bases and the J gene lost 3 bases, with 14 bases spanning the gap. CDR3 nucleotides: TGTGCCAGCAGTCTTTCGGGTCGGTTCTACGAGCAGTACTTC. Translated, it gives CASSLSGRFYEQYF.

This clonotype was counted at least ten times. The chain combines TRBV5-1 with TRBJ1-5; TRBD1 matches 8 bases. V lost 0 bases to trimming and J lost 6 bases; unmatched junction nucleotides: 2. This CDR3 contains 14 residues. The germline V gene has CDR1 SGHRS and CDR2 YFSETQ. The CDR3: CASSLGGTGQPQHF. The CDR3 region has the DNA TGCGCCAGCAGCTTGGGAGGGACAGGTCAGCCCCAGCATTTT.